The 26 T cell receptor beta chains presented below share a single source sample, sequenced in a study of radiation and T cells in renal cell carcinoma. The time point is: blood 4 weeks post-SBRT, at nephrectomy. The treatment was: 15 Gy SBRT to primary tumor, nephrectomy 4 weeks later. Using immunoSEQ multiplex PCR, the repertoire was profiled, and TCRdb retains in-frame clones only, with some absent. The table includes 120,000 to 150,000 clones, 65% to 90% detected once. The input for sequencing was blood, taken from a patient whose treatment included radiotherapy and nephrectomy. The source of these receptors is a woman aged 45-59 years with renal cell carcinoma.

CDR3 in amino acids: CASSLEPRGRRAEAFF. The CDR3 DNA follows: TGTGCCAGCAGCTTAGAGCCTCGGGGGCGTAGGGCTGAAGCTTTCTTT. This rearrangement joins TRBV7-2 to TRBJ1-1, with D possibly matching TRBD1 (6 bases). Per germline, CDR1 SGHTA and CDR2 FQGNSA. The V end was cut by 1 base, the J end by 6 bases, with 18 bases between. This CDR3 contains 16 residues. The entire variable domain, with the rest obtained from reference TRBV7-2 and TRBJ1-1, is as follows: GAGVSQSPSNKVTEKGKDVELRCDPISGHTALYWYRQSLGQGLEFLIYFQGNSAPDKSGLPSDRFSAERTGGSVSTLTIQRTQQEDSAVYLCASSLEPRGRRAEAFFGQGTRLTVV.

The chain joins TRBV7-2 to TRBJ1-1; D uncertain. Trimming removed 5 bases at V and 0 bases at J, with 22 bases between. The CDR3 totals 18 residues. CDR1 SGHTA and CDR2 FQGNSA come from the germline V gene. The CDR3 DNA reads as TGTGCCAGCAGCCTACCTCGGACCCGGCAATATATGAACACTGAAGCTTTCTTT. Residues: CASSLPRTRQYMNTEAFF.

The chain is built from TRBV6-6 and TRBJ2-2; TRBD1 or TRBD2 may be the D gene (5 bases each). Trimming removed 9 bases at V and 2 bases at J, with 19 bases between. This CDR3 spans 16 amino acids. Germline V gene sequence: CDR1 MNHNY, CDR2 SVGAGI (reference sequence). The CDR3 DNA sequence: TGTGCCAGTCTCCCCGGGGCGCGGGTTAACACCGGGGAGCTGTTTTTT. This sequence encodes CASLPGARVNTGELFF.

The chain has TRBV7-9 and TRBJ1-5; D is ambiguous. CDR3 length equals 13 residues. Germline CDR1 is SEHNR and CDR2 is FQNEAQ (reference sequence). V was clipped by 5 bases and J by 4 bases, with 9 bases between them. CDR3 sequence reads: CASSPALNQPQHF. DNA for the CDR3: TGTGCCAGCAGCCCCGCCCTAAATCAGCCCCAGCATTTT.

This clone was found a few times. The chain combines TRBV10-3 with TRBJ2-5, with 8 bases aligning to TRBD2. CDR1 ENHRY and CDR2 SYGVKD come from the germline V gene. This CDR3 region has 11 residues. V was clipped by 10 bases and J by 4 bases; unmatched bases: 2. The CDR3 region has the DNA TGTGCCACGGGAGGGGGAGAGACCCAGTACTTC. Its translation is CATGGGETQYF.

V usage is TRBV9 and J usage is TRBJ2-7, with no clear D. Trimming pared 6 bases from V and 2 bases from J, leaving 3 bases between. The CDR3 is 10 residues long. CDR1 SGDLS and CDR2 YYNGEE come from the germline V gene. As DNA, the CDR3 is TGTGCCAGCACCCCCTACGAGCAGTACTTC. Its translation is CASTPYEQYF.

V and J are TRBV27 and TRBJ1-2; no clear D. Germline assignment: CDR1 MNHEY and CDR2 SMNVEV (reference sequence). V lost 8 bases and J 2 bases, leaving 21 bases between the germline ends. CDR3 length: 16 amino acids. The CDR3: CASPKRSQPPNYGYTF. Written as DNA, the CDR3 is TGTGCCAGCCCGAAACGCTCACAGCCCCCCAACTATGGCTACACCTTC.

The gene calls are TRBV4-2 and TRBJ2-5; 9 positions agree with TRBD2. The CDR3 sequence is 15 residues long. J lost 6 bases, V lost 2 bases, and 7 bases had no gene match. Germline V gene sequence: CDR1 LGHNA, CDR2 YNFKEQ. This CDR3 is CASSQWREGGQTQYF. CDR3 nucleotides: TGTGCCAGCAGCCAATGGCGGGAGGGCGGCCAGACCCAGTACTTC.

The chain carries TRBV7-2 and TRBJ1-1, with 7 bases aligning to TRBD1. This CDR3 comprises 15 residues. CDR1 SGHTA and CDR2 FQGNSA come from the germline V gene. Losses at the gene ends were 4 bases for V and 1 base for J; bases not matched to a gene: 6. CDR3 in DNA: TGTGCCAGCAGCTCAATGGCAGGGGGGAACACTGAAGCTTTCTTT. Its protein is CASSSMAGGNTEAFF. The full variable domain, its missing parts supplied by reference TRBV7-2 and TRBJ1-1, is GAGVSQSPSNKVTEKGKDVELRCDPISGHTALYWYRQSLGQGLEFLIYFQGNSAPDKSGLPSDRFSAERTGGSVSTLTIQRTQQEDSAVYLCASSSMAGGNTEAFFGQGTRLTVV.

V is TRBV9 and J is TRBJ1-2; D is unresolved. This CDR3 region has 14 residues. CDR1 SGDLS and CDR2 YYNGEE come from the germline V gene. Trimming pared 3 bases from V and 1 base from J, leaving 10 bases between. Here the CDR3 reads CASSAHQNNYGYTF. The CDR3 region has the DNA TGTGCCAGCAGCGCCCACCAAAATAACTATGGCTACACCTTC.

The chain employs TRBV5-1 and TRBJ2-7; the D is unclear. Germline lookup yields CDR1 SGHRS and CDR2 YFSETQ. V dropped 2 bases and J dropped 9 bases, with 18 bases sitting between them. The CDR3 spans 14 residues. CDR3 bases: TGCGCCAGCAGCTTTGGGCCGGAGTCCGAGCGGCAGTACTTC. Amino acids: CASSFGPESERQYF.

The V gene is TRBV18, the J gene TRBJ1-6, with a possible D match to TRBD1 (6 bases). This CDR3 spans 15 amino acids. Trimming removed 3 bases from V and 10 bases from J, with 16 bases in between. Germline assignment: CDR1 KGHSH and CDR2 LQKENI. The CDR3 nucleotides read TGTGCCAGCTCACCGTCCGCACAGGGAGGCTCACCCCTCCACTTT. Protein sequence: CASSPSAQGGSPLHF.

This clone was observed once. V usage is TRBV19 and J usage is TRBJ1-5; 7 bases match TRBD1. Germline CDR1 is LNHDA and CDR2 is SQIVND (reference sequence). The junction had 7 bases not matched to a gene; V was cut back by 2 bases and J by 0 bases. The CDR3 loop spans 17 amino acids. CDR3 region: CASSIRQGGDSNQPQHF. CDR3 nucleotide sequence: TGTGCCAGTAGTATACGCCAGGGGGGTGATAGCAATCAGCCCCAGCATTTT.

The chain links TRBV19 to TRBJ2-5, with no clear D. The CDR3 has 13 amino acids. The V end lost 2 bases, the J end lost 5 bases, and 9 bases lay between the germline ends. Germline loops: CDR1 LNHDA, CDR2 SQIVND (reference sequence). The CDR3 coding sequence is TGTGCCAGTAGTATACAGGACCGGGAGACCCAGTACTTC. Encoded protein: CASSIQDRETQYF.

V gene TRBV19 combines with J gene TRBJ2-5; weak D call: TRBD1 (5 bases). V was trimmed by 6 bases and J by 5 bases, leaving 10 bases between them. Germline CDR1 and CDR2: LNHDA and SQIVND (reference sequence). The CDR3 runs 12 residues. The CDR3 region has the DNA TGTGCCAGTAGAGCAGGGATGGAGACCCAGTACTTC. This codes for CASRAGMETQYF. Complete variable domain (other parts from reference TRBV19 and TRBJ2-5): DGGITQSPKYLFRKEGQNVTLSCEQNLNHDAMYWYRQDPGQGLRLIYYSQIVNDFQKGDIAEGYSVSREKKESFPLTVTSAQKNPTAFYLCASRAGMETQYFGPGTRLLVL.

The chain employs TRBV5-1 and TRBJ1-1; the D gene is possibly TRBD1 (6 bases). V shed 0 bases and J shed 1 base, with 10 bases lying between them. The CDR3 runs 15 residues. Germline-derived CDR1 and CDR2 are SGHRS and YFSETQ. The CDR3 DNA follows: TGCGCCAGCAGCTTGGCCGGGGGCCCGAACACTGAAGCTTTCTTT. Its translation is CASSLAGGPNTEAFF.

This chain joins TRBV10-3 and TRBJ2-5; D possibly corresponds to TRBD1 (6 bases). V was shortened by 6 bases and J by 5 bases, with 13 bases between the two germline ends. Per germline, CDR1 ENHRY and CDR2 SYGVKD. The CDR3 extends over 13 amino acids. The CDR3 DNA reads TGTGCCATCAGGTCAGGGGTGGGGGAGACCCAGTACTTC. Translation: CAIRSGVGETQYF.

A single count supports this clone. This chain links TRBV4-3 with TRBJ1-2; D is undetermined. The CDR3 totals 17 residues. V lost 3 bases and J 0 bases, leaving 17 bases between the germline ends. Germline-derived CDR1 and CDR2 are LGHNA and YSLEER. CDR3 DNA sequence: TGCGCCAGCAGCCACCTCGGGGTAGGGCCAGCTAACTATGGCTACACCTTC. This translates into CASSHLGVGPANYGYTF.

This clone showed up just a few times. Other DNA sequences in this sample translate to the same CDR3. This CDR3 is CASSIGQVHYEQYF. The CDR3 DNA sequence: TGTGCCAGTAGTATTGGCCAGGTCCACTACGAGCAGTACTTC. The V call is TRBV19, the J call TRBJ2-7, with unresolved D. CDR1 LNHDA and CDR2 SQIVND come from the germline V gene (reference sequence). V lost 3 bases and J lost 3, with 12 bases in between. The CDR3 length is 14 residues.

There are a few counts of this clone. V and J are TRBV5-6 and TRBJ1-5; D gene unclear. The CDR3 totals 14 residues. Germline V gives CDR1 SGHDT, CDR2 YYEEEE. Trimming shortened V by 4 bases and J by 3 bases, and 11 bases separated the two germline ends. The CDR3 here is CASSRRRANQPQHF. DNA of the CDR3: TGTGCCAGCAGCCGGCGGAGGGCCAATCAGCCCCAGCATTTT.

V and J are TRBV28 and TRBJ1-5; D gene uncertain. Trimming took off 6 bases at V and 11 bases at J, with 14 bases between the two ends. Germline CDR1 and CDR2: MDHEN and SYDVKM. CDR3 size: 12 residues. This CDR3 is CASSSLARAQHF. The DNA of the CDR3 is TGTGCCAGCAGCTCCCTCGCAAGGGCCCAGCATTTT.

Written as DNA, the CDR3 is TGTGCCAGCAGTTTGGTTGGGATGACTGAAGCTTTCTTT. This gives the protein CASSLVGMTEAFF. The chain joins TRBV28 to TRBJ1-1, with no clear D. Germline V gene lookup returns CDR1 MDHEN and CDR2 SYDVKM. The CDR3 totals 13 residues. Deletions cut 3 bases from V and 5 bases from J, with 10 bases between.

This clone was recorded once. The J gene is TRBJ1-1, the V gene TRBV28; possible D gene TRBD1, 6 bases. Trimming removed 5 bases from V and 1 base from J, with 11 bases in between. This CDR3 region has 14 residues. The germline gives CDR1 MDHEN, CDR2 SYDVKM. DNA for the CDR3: TGTGCCAGCAGTCCCTTGGACAGGAACACTGAAGCTTTCTTT. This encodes CASSPLDRNTEAFF.

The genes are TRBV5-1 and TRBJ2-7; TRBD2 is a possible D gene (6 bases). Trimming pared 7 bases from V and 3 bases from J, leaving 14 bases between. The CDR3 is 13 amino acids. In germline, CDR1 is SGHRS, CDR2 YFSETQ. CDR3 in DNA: TGCGCCAGCGGGGAATCGCGGGACTACGAGCAGTACTTC. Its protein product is CASGESRDYEQYF.

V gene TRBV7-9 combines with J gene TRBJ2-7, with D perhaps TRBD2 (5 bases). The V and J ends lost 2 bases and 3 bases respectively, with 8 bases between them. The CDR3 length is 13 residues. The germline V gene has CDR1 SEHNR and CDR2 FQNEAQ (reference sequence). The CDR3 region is CASSLNGIYEQYF. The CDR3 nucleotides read TGTGCCAGCAGCTTAAACGGGATCTACGAGCAGTACTTC. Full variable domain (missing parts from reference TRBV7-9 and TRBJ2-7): DTGVSQNPRHKITKRGQNVTFRCDPISEHNRLYWYRQTLGQGPEFLTYFQNEAQLEKSRLLSDRFSAERPKGSFSTLEIQRTEQGDSAMYLCASSLNGIYEQYFGPGTRLTVT.

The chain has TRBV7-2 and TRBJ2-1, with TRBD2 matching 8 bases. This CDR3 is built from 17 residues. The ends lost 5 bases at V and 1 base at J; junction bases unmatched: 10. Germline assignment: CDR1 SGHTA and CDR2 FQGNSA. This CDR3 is CASSRGGTSRSYNEQFF. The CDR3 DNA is TGTGCCAGCAGCCGGGGGGGGACCTCAAGGTCCTACAATGAGCAGTTCTTC. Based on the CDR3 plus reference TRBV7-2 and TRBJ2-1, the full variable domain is GAGVSQSPSNKVTEKGKDVELRCDPISGHTALYWYRQSLGQGLEFLIYFQGNSAPDKSGLPSDRFSAERTGGSVSTLTIQRTQQEDSAVYLCASSRGGTSRSYNEQFFGPGTRLTVL.